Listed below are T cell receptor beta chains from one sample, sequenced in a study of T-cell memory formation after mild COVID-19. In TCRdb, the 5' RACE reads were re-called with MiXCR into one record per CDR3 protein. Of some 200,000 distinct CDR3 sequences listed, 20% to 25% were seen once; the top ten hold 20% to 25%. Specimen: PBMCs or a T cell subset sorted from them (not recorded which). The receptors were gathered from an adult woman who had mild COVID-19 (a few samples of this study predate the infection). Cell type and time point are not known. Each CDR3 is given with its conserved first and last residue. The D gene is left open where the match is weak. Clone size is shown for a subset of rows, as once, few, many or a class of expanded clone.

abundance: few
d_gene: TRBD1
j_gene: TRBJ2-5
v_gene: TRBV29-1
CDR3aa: CSEVTGGADRETQYF
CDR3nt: TGCAGCGAAGTGACAGGGGGCGCGGACAGAGAGACCCAGTACTTC

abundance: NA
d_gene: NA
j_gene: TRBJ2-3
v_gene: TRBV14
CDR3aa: CASSQVPGVTDTQYF
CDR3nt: TGTGCCAGCAGCCAAGTACCAGGGGTGACAGATACGCAGTATTTT

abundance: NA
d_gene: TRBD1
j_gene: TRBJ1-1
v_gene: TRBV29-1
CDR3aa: CSARQGANTEAFF
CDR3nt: TGCAGCGCCAGACAGGGGGCAAACACTGAAGCTTTCTTT

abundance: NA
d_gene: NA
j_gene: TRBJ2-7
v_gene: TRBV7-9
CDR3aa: CASSLRPHEQYF
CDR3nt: TGTGCCAGCAGCTTAAGGCCCCACGAGCAGTACTTC

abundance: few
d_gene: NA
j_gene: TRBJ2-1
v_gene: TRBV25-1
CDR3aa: CASSRAPDLSSYNEQFF
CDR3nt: TGTGCCAGCAGTCGAGCCCCGGACCTCAGCTCCTACAATGAGCAGTTCTTC

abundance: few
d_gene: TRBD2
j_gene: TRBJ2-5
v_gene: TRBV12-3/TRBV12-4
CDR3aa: CASSPSGGGETQYF
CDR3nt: TGTGCCAGCAGCCCTAGCGGGGGCGGGGAGACCCAGTACTTC

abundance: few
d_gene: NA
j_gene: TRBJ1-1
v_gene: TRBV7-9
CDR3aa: CASSPPKGVRTEAFF
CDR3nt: TGTGCCAGCAGCCCCCCGAAGGGGGTCAGAACTGAAGCTTTCTTT

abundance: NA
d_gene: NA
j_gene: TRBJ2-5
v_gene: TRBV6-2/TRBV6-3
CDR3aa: CASSYAGETQYF
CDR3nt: TGTGCCAGCAGTTACGCGGGGGAGACCCAGTACTTC

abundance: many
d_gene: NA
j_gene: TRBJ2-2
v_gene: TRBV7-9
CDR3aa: CASSSTGTGELFF
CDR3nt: TGTGCCAGCAGCTCCACAGGGACCGGGGAGCTGTTTTTT

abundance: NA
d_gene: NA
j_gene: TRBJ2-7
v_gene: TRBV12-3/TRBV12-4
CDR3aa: CASSLGGNEQYF
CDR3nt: TGTGCCAGCAGTTTAGGAGGTAACGAGCAGTACTTC

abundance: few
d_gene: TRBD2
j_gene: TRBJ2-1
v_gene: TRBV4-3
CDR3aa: CASSQAFRTSGHNEQFF
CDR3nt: TGCGCCAGCAGCCAAGCCTTCCGGACTAGCGGACACAATGAGCAGTTCTTC

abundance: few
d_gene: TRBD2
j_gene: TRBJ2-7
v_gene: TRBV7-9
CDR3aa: CASSSTSGNLRAQYF
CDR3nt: TGTGCCAGCAGTAGCACTAGCGGGAATCTACGAGCGCAGTACTTC

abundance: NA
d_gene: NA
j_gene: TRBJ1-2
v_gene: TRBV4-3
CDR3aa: CASSQDTGNYGYTF
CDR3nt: TGCGCCAGCAGCCAAGATACAGGGAACTATGGCTACACCTTC

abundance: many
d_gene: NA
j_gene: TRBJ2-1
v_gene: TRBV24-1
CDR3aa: CATSDLQGSYNEQFF
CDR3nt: TGTGCCACCAGTGATCTACAGGGCTCCTACAATGAGCAGTTCTTC

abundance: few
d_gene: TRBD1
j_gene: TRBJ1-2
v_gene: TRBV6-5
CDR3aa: CASSLNTQGDRGYTF
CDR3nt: TGTGCCAGCAGTCTCAACACACAGGGGGACCGGGGCTACACCTTC

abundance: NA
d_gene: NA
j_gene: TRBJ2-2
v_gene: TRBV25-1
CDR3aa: CASSEYSRESGELFF
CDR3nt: TGTGCCAGCAGTGAATATTCCCGCGAGTCCGGGGAGCTGTTTTTT

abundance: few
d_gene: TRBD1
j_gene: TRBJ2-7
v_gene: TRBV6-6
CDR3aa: CASIPGTGAYEQYF
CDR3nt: TGTGCCAGCATCCCCGGGACAGGGGCGTACGAGCAGTACTTC

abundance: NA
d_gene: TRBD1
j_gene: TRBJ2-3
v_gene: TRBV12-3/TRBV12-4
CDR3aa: CAAANPGQGSDTQYF
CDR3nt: TGTGCCGCCGCTAACCCGGGACAGGGCTCAGATACGCAGTATTTT

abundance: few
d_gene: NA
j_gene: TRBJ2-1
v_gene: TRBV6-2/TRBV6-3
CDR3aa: CASSYSFRDTHNEQFF
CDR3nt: TGTGCCAGCAGTTACTCGTTTCGGGACACCCACAATGAGCAGTTCTTC

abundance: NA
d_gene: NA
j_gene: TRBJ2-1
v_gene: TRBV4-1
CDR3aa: CASSPSGDYNEQFF
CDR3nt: TGCGCCAGCAGCCCATCGGGCGACTACAATGAGCAGTTCTTC

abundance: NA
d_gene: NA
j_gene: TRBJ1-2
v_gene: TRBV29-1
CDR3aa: CSARDSLSYGYTF
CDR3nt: TGCAGCGCCAGGGACTCCCTAAGTTATGGCTACACCTTC

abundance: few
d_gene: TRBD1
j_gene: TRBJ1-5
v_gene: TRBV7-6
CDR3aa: CASSQGTGSPYSNQPQHF
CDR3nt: TGTGCCAGCAGCCAAGGGACAGGGAGCCCCTATAGCAATCAGCCCCAGCATTTT

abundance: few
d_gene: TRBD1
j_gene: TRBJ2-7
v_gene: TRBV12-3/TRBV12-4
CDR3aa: CASSSEDREYEQYF
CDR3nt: TGTGCCAGCAGTTCTGAGGACAGGGAGTACGAGCAGTACTTC

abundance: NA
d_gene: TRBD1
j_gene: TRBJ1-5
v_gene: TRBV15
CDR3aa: CATSRDRGFNQPQHF
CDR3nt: TGTGCCACCAGCAGGGACAGGGGATTCAATCAGCCCCAGCATTTT

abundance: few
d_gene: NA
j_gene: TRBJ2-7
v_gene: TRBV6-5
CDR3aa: CASSYRADFLYEQYF
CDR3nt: TGTGCCAGCAGTTACAGGGCTGACTTCCTCTACGAGCAGTACTTC

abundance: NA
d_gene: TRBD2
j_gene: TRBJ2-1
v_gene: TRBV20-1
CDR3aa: CSAFRLAGSTYNEQFF
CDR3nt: TGCAGTGCTTTCCGACTAGCGGGGTCAACTTACAATGAGCAGTTCTTC

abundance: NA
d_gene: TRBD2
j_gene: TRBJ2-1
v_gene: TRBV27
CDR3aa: CASTFGTSGNNEQFF
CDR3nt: TGTGCCAGCACCTTTGGGACTAGCGGAAACAATGAGCAGTTCTTC

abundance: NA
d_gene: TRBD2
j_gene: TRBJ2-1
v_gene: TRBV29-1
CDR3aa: CSVGTSGRAWNEQFF
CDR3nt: TGCAGCGTCGGGACTAGCGGGAGGGCGTGGAATGAGCAGTTCTTC

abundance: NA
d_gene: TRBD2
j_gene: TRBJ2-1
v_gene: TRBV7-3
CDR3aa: CASSLAGGQSEQFF
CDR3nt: TGTGCCAGCAGTTTAGCGGGGGGGCAGAGTGAGCAGTTCTTC

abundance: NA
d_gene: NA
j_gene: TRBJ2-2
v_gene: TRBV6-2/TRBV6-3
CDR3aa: CASSYLGAYTGELFF
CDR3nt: TGTGCCAGCAGTTACTTGGGAGCCTACACCGGGGAGCTGTTTTTT

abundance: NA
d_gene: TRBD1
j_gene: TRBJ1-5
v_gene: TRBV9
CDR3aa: CASSYTGGENQPQHF
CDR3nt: TGTGCCAGCAGCTATACAGGGGGGGAAAATCAGCCCCAGCATTTT

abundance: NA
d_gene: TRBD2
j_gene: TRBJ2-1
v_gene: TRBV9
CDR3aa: CASSSRRLAGGPYNEQFF
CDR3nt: TGTGCCAGCAGCTCCCGACGACTAGCGGGAGGCCCTTACAATGAGCAGTTCTTC

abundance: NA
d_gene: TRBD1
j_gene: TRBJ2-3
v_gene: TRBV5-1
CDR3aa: CASSLWDREFTDTQYF
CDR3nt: TGCGCCAGCAGCTTGTGGGACAGAGAATTCACAGATACGCAGTATTTT

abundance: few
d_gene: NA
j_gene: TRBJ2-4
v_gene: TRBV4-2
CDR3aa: CASSQEMVAKNIQYF
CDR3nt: TGTGCCAGCAGCCAAGAAATGGTAGCCAAAAACATTCAGTACTTC

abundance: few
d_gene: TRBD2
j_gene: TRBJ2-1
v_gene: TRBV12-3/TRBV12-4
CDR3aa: CASSHGGTRLDEQFF
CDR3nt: TGTGCCAGCAGCCACGGTGGGACTAGACTGGATGAGCAGTTCTTC

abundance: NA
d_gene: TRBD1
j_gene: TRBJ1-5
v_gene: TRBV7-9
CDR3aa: CASSSTGQSNQPQHF
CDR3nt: TGTGCCAGCAGCTCGACAGGGCAAAGCAATCAGCCCCAGCATTTT

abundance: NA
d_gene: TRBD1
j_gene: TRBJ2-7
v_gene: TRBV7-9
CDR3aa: CVGVGGPSYEQYF
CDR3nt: TGTGTCGGAGTAGGGGGCCCCTCCTACGAGCAGTACTTC

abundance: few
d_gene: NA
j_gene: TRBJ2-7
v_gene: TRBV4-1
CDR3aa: CASSQAGGAYEQYF
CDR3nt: TGCGCCAGCAGCCAAGCTGGGGGAGCCTACGAGCAGTACTTC

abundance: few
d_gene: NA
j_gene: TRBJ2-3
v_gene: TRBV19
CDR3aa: CASRPGGTDTQYF
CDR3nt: TGTGCCAGTAGGCCGGGTGGCACAGATACGCAGTATTTT

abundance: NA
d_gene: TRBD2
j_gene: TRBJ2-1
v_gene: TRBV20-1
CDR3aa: CSARTSGAYNEQFF
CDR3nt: TGCAGTGCTAGGACTAGCGGGGCCTACAATGAGCAGTTCTTC

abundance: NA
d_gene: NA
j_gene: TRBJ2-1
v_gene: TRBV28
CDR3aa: CASSSTSNHEQFF
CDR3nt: TGTGCCAGCAGCTCCACTAGCAACCATGAGCAGTTCTTC

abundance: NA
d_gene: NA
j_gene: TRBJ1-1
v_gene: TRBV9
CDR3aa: CASSVATRGGVTEAFF
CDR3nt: TGTGCCAGCAGCGTAGCTACTCGGGGTGGGGTCACTGAAGCTTTCTTT

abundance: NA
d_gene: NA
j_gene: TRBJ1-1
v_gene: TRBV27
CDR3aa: CASSLTRGDTEAFF
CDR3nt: TGTGCCAGCAGCTTAACCCGGGGGGACACTGAAGCTTTCTTT

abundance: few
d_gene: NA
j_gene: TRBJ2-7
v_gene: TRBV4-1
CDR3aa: CASSLEGGGSYEQYF
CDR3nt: TGCGCCAGCAGCCTCGAGGGAGGGGGAAGCTACGAGCAGTACTTC